These 28 T cell receptor beta chains were sequenced from one sample in a study of control samples from healthy donors and cancer patients. Data came from immunoSEQ multiplex PCR; TCRdb stores just in-frame clones and leaves some out. The sample lists 110,000 or so clones, around 80% seen once, with 6% to 8% in the top ten. Sequenced sample: blood. All receptors derive from a man aged 18 to 29 in good health.

V gene TRBV7-9 combines with J gene TRBJ2-7; 13 positions agree with TRBD2. With V trimmed by 5 bases and J by 7 bases, 11 bases remained unmatched. The CDR3 is made up of 16 amino acids. Per the germline V gene, CDR1 is SEHNR and CDR2 is FQNEAQ (reference sequence). CDR3 sequence (DNA): TGTGCCAGCAGCGGCGACCGGACTAGCGGGGGCTCGGAGCAGTACTTC. Translated: CASSGDRTSGGSEQYF.

The rearrangement links TRBV7-2 to TRBJ2-3; D gene uncertain. The V and J ends lost 9 bases and 3 bases respectively, with 13 bases between them. The germline V gene has CDR1 SGHTA and CDR2 FQGNSA. This CDR3 comprises 13 residues. CDR3 loop: CASKTWGTDTQYF. The CDR3 DNA reads as TGTGCCAGTAAAACATGGGGTACAGATACGCAGTATTTT.

The J gene is TRBJ1-3, the V gene TRBV27, with D hard to call. Trimming removed 4 bases at V and 3 bases at J, with 16 bases between. CDR3 size: 16 residues. CDR1 MNHEY and CDR2 SMNVEV come from the germline V gene (reference sequence). The CDR3 sequence: CASSSLRGGFGNTIYF. Written as DNA, the CDR3 is TGTGCCAGCAGTTCTTTGCGGGGAGGCTTTGGAAACACCATATATTTT.

V is TRBV5-4 and J is TRBJ1-2; unclear D gene. Trimming cost V 5 bases and J 4 bases, with 15 bases left between them. CDR3 length: 14 amino acids. Looked up from germline, CDR1 is SGHNT and CDR2 is YYREEE (reference sequence). In nucleotides, the CDR3 is TGTGCCAGCAGGGGGATACGGAGTCCCTATGGCTACACCTTC. This encodes CASRGIRSPYGYTF. The complete variable domain, with remaining parts taken from reference TRBV5-4 and TRBJ1-2, reads ETGVTQSPTHLIKTRGQQVTLRCSSQSGHNTVSWYQQALGQGPQFIFQYYREEENGRGNFPPRFSGLQFPNYSSELNVNALELDDSALYLCASRGIRSPYGYTFGSGTRLTVV.

The chain joins TRBV5-1 to TRBJ1-1; D perhaps matches TRBD1 (5 bases). This CDR3 comprises 14 residues. Germline V gene sequence: CDR1 SGHRS, CDR2 YFSETQ. The V end lost 3 bases, the J end lost 1 base, and 10 bases lay between the germline ends. The CDR3 DNA reads TGCGCCAGCAGCTCAGGACATCCGAACACTGAAGCTTTCTTT. Protein sequence: CASSSGHPNTEAFF.

The V call is TRBV6-1, the J call TRBJ1-2; tentative D call: TRBD1 (5 bases). This CDR3 is 14 amino acids long. Trimming stripped 2 bases from V and 3 bases from J, with 10 bases between. Germline V gene sequence: CDR1 MNHNS, CDR2 SASEGT. CDR3 nucleotides: TGTGCCAGCAGTGAAAGGGGATCGGACTATGGCTACACCTTC. This gives the protein CASSERGSDYGYTF.

This clone was counted between two and nine times. The chain recombines TRBV29-1 with TRBJ1-2; tentative D call: TRBD1 (5 bases). CDR3 length: 13 amino acids. The V gene lost 6 bases and the J gene lost 7 bases, with 18 bases spanning the gap. Germline V gives CDR1 SQVTM, CDR2 ANQGSEA. CDR3 region: CSVPTPQGGGYTF. CDR3 bases: TGCAGCGTCCCTACCCCCCAGGGAGGTGGCTACACCTTC.

This chain joins TRBV2 and TRBJ2-3, with TRBD1 identical over 10 bases. Trimming took 6 bases from V and 3 from J; bases not matched to a gene: 3. Germline V gene data show CDR1 as SNHLY and CDR2 as FYNNEI. This CDR3 is 14 amino acids long. The DNA of the CDR3 is TGTGCCAGCAGCGCGGGACAGGGGACAGATACGCAGTATTTT. Translating it yields CASSAGQGTDTQYF. Supplemented by reference TRBV2 and TRBJ2-3, the full variable domain reads EPEVTQTPSHQVTQMGQEVILRCVPISNHLYFYWYRQILGQKVEFLVSFYNNEISEKSEIFDDQFSVERPDGSNFTLKIRSTKLEDSAMYFCASSAGQGTDTQYFGPGTRLTVL.

V is TRBV9 and J is TRBJ2-1; a weak D match, TRBD2 (5 bases). The CDR3 has 13 residues. V lost 7 bases to trimming and J lost 2 bases, with 10 bases between them. Germline assignment: CDR1 SGDLS and CDR2 YYNGEE. The CDR3 sequence is CASGPGAYNEQFF. CDR3 nucleotides: TGTGCCAGCGGGCCCGGGGCCTACAATGAGCAGTTCTTC.

The V call is TRBV3-1 (or the pseudogene TRBV3-2), the J call TRBJ2-3; D call uncertain. The CDR3 is 13 amino acids. Germline CDR1 and CDR2: LGHDT and YNNKEL (reference sequence). V lost 3 bases, J lost 4 bases, and 8 bases lay in between. The CDR3 DNA reads as TGTGCCAGCAGCCATTTAGCCGCAGATACGCAGTATTTT. Its translation is CASSHLAADTQYF.

Only one count was recorded for this clone. The V call is TRBV24-1, the J call TRBJ2-5; D unclear. V gave up 7 bases and J gave up 2 bases, with 10 bases separating them. The germline V gene has CDR1 KGHDR and CDR2 SFDVKD. This CDR3 is built from 13 residues. CDR3 sequence reads: CATSHGPQETQYF. In nucleotides, the CDR3 is TGTGCCACCAGCCACGGGCCTCAAGAGACCCAGTACTTC.

The genes are TRBV6-5 and TRBJ1-6, with a tentative D call TRBD1 (5 bases). Germline V CDR1 and CDR2: MNHEY, SVGAGI. Trimming shortened V by 6 bases and J by 7 bases, and 16 bases separated the two germline ends. The CDR3 is 15 amino acids. This CDR3 reads CASRPPREGNSPLHF. Written as DNA, the CDR3 is TGTGCCAGCAGACCACCCAGGGAGGGAAATTCACCCCTCCACTTT.

V is TRBV5-1 and J is TRBJ1-3, with TRBD1 matching over 7 bases. CDR1 is SGHRS, CDR2 YFSETQ, per germline. The CDR3 loop spans 15 amino acids. V dropped 4 bases and J dropped 3; count of bases not matched to a gene: 7. This CDR3 is CASSPGQSLGNTIYF. CDR3 sequence (DNA): TGCGCCAGCAGCCCGGGACAGAGCCTTGGAAACACCATATATTTT.

V and J are TRBV11-2 and TRBJ2-2; D tentatively reads TRBD1 or TRBD2 (5 bases each). Germline-derived CDR1 and CDR2 are SGHAT and FQNNGV. The V end was cut by 6 bases, the J end by 4 bases, with 15 bases between. The CDR3 has 15 residues. The CDR3 loop reads CASSSSGRPTGELFF. CDR3 bases: TGTGCCAGCAGTTCCTCGGGACGGCCCACCGGGGAGCTGTTTTTT.

The CDR3 region has the DNA TGTGCCAGCTCACCGACAGGGGTGAACACTGAAGCTTTCTTT. Its protein is CASSPTGVNTEAFF. The chain combines TRBV18 with TRBJ1-1; 8 bases map to TRBD1. This CDR3 has 14 amino acids. Unmatched junction bases numbered 0, after V lost 3 bases and J lost 0 bases. Germline CDR1 and CDR2: KGHSH and LQKENI. Supplemented by reference TRBV18 and TRBJ1-1, the full variable domain reads NAGVMQNPRHLVRRRGQEARLRCSPMKGHSHVYWYRQLPEEGLKFMVYLQKENIIDESGMPKERFSAEFPKEGPSILRIQQVVRGDSAAYFCASSPTGVNTEAFFGQGTRLTVV.

Written as DNA, the CDR3 is TGTGCCACCCTGTCCAACTGGGGGCGCACCGGGGAGCTGTTTTTT. It encodes CATLSNWGRTGELFF. This chain joins TRBV10-3 and TRBJ2-2, with TRBD1 as a possible D gene (6 bases). CDR1 is ENHRY and CDR2 is SYGVKD in the germline V gene. V lost 10 bases, J lost 4 bases, and 19 bases lay in between. The CDR3 totals 15 residues.

In its sample, this clone was seen many times. This rearrangement joins TRBV19 to TRBJ2-1, with TRBD2 matching 10 bases. Trimming removed 0 bases from V and 10 bases from J; junction bases left unmatched: 9. This CDR3 comprises 16 residues. The V gene's germline CDR1 is LNHDA and CDR2 SQIVND (reference sequence). The CDR3 region has the DNA TGTGCCAGTAGTATAGATTACAGCGGGGGGGGCTTGGAGCAGTTCTTC. As protein: CASSIDYSGGGLEQFF.

To note about this clone: A junction boundary mismatches the germline segment, possibly from a read error. The chain couples TRBV6-1 to TRBJ1-6, with D unclear. Germline CDR1 MNHNS, CDR2 SASEGT. The CDR3 spans 14 residues. CDR3 sequence reads: CASSEGYYNSPLHF. CDR3 bases: TGTGCCAGCAGCGAAGGGTACTATAATTCACCCCTCCACTTT.

This chain connects TRBV6-2 or TRBV6-3 to TRBJ1-1; D is undetermined. In germline, CDR1 is MNHEY, CDR2 SVGEGT. This CDR3 is built from 15 residues. Trimming cost V 0 bases and J 4 bases, with 12 bases left between them. Written as DNA, the CDR3 is TGTGCCAGCAGTTACTCGAGGGCGGGGAGCACTGAAGCTTTCTTT. Amino acids: CASSYSRAGSTEAFF.

The chain uses TRBV7-2 and TRBJ1-2; D not resolved. V was trimmed by 5 bases and J by 5 bases, leaving 18 bases between them. The germline gives CDR1 SGHTA, CDR2 FQGNSA. The CDR3 has 15 residues. In nucleotides, the CDR3 is TGTGCCAGCAGCCAACAAAAAGGCGGAATTTATGGCTACACCTTC. Protein sequence: CASSQQKGGIYGYTF.

The table lists this clone with a few counts. This chain uses TRBV4-2 with TRBJ1-4; 10 bases fit TRBD1. The CDR3 covers 16 residues. Germline loops: CDR1 LGHNA, CDR2 YNFKEQ. Trimming cost V 0 bases and J 6 bases; bases outside gene matches: 4. Written as DNA, the CDR3 is TGTGCCAGCAGCCAAGATGCGGGGACAGGGGATGAAAAACTGTTTTTT. Residues: CASSQDAGTGDEKLFF.

V gene TRBV18 combines with J gene TRBJ1-2; D is unresolved. The CDR3 sequence is 16 residues long. Germline V gene data show CDR1 as KGHSH and CDR2 as LQKENI. Trimming removed 6 bases from V and 4 bases from J, with 21 bases in between. CDR3 nucleotide sequence: TGTGCCAGCTCCCAACCGGAGGCCTCGGACGGCTATGGCTACACCTTC. It encodes CASSQPEASDGYGYTF.

In regard to this clone: An end of the junction does not agree with germline; a read error may underlie this. This chain joins TRBV7-7 and TRBJ2-5, with 7 bases that match TRBD1. CDR3 size: 13 residues. Germline V CDR1 and CDR2: SSHAT, FNYEAQ (reference sequence). The CDR3 DNA reads TGTGCTAGCAGCGCGACAGGGAGCGAGACCCAGTACTTC. It specifies CASSATGSETQYF.

This clone was recorded a few times. The chain has TRBV6-1 and TRBJ1-1; no reliable D call. The length of the CDR3 is 14 residues. Germline V gene data show CDR1 as MNHNS and CDR2 as SASEGT. V dropped 3 bases and J dropped 1 base, with 9 bases sitting between them. This chain's CDR3 is CASSEDSRNTEAFF. Written as DNA, the CDR3 is TGTGCCAGCAGTGAGGATTCTAGGAACACTGAAGCTTTCTTT.

The J gene is TRBJ1-2, the V gene TRBV5-1, with D maybe TRBD1 (6 bases). The CDR3 spans 16 residues. V was shortened by 0 bases and J by 2 bases, with 14 bases between the two germline ends. CDR1 and CDR2 (germline): SGHRS, YFSETQ. This CDR3 reads CASSLVSGDTNYGYTF. The CDR3 DNA follows: TGCGCCAGCAGCTTGGTTTCTGGGGACACGAACTATGGCTACACCTTC.

The V call is TRBV5-5, the J call TRBJ1-1; D uncertain. CDR3 length equals 13 residues. Germline CDR1 and CDR2: SGHKS and YYEKEE (reference sequence). Deletions cut 1 base from V and 0 bases from J, with 4 bases between. CDR3 coding DNA: TGTGCCAGCAGCTTGTACATGAACACTGAAGCTTTCTTT. As protein: CASSLYMNTEAFF.

This sequence joins TRBV7-8 and TRBJ2-3; 12 bases agree with TRBD2. The V and J ends lost 4 bases and 0 bases, in that order; junction bases with no gene match: 17. This CDR3 has 21 residues. In germline, CDR1 is SGHVS, CDR2 FQNEAQ. The CDR3 region is CASSSQVPTSGGPPSTDTQYF. CDR3 coding DNA: TGTGCCAGCAGCTCACAGGTCCCGACTAGCGGGGGACCGCCTAGCACAGATACGCAGTATTTT.

This clone was seen only a few times. In DNA form, the CDR3 reads TGTGCCAGCAGCTTCATGATCAATGAGCAGTTCTTC. This translates into CASSFMINEQFF. The chain has TRBV7-9 and TRBJ2-1; D is uncertain. The V gene's germline CDR1 is SEHNR and CDR2 FQNEAQ (reference sequence). V was pared by 3 bases and J by 6 bases, with 6 bases between. The CDR3 has 12 residues.